This T cell receptor beta chain was identified in a study of cytomegalovirus exposure and HLA in healthy donors. General study findings and limits: The classifier reportedly diagnosed cytomegalovirus status with high specificity and sensitivity.

Trimming shortened V by 0 bases and J by 3 bases, and 15 bases separated the two germline ends. The V gene's germline CDR1 is SGHDN and CDR2 FVKESK. The CDR3 has 17 residues. Assay used: immunoSEQ multiplex PCR; TCRdb lists only in-frame clones, some missing. Seen here are 130,000 or so clones, over 85% observed once, and the top ten hold around 3.1%. This clone came up once. Its antigen is not identified. The specimen was PBMCs. This TCR was recovered from a man aged 25 to 40 in good health and CMV-seronegative. V usage is TRBV14 and J usage is TRBJ2-1, with D possibly being TRBD1 (6 bases). CDR3 DNA sequence: TGTGCCAGCAGCCAAGAGGTGGGACATACAGACTACAATGAGCAGTTCTTC. This sequence encodes CASSQEVGHTDYNEQFF.